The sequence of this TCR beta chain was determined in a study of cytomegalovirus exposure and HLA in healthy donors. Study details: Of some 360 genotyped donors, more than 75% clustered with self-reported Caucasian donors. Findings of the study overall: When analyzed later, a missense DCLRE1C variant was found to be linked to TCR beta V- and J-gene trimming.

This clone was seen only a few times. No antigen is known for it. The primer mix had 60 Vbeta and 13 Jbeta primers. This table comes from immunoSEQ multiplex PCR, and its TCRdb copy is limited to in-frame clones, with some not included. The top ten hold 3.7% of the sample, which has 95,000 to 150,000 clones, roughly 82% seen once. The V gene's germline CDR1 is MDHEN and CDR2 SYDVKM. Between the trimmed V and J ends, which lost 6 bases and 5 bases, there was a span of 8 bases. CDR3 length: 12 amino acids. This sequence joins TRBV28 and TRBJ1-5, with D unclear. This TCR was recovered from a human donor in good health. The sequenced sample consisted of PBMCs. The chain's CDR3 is CASSTVDQPQHF. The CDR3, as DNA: TGTGCCAGCAGCACAGTAGATCAGCCCCAGCATTTT.